This TCR beta chain emerged from a study of cytomegalovirus exposure and HLA in healthy donors. The study, taken as a whole, reports: There were some public TCRs occurring in many donors, but most TCR sequences were rare. The study labeled approximately 150 TCR beta chains cytomegalovirus-associated.

The count of this clone is one. Its target is not known. Measured with immunoSEQ multiplex PCR; TCRdb has only the in-frame clones, and not every one. The data hold about 360,000 clones, with more than 80% observed a single time. The CDR3 contains 15 residues. The V and J ends lost 5 bases and 7 bases respectively, with 18 bases between them. Germline CDR1 and CDR2: SGHVS and FQNEAQ. The source of this sequence is a woman younger than 30 in good health and CMV-seronegative. Sequenced input: PBMCs. The chain recombines TRBV7-8 with TRBJ1-5; perhaps TRBD1 as D (5 bases). The CDR3 bases are TGTGCCAGCAGCGCGCGGGGGGTGAACGACCAGCCCCAGCATTTT. Protein product: CASSARGVNDQPQHF.